These T cell receptor beta chains were read from a single sample in a study of shared clonotypes between healthy human individuals. Here immunoSEQ multiplex PCR was the method, and the copy in TCRdb shows in-frame clones only, minus some. The table records roughly 890,000 clones, about 92% of them present only once. The sequenced material came from naive CD8+ T cells sorted from blood. The receptors originated from a man under 40 in good health. CDR3s include the opening cysteine and the closing phenylalanine or tryptophan. D genes are given only for firm matches. Size values are once, few and many counts, or a class for expanded clones, and some rows have none.

J: TRBJ2-7; D: TRBD1; V: TRBV7-9; size: -; CDR3: CASSSGQGARYEQYF; DNA: TGTGCCAGCAGCTCCGGACAGGGGGCGCGGTACGAGCAGTACTTC
J: TRBJ2-7; D: TRBD2; V: TRBV2; size: -; CDR3: CASLRGTSGTDEQYF; DNA: TGTGCCAGCCTACGAGGGACTAGCGGAACGGACGAGCAGTACTTC
J: TRBJ2-7; D: -; V: TRBV9; size: few; CDR3: CASSVDNSYEQYF; DNA: TGTGCCAGCAGCGTTGACAACTCCTACGAGCAGTACTTC
J: TRBJ2-7; D: -; V: TRBV6-1; size: -; CDR3: CASSDRPVRFGYEQYF; DNA: TGTGCCAGCAGTGACCGCCCCGTGAGGTTTGGCTACGAGCAGTACTTC
J: TRBJ2-7; D: TRBD1; V: TRBV7-2; size: -; CDR3: CASSFPRDRGTYEQYF; DNA: TGTGCCAGCAGCTTCCCGCGGGACAGGGGAACCTACGAGCAGTACTTC
J: TRBJ1-2; D: -; V: TRBV27; size: -; CDR3: CASSSRSDTGYTF; DNA: TGTGCCAGCAGTTCCAGGAGCGATACGGGCTACACCTTC
J: TRBJ1-4; D: -; V: TRBV5-1; size: once; CDR3: CASSLAGSIIEKLFF; DNA: TGCGCCAGCAGCTTGGCAGGGAGTATCATAGAAAAACTGTTTTTT
J: TRBJ2-3; D: -; V: TRBV5-8; size: -; CDR3: CASSFGSSGTDTQYF; DNA: TGTGCCAGCAGCTTCGGGTCGTCGGGCACAGATACGCAGTATTTT
J: TRBJ2-7; D: TRBD2; V: TRBV15; size: -; CDR3: CATSVTSGSSSYEQYF; DNA: TGTGCCACCAGCGTGACCAGCGGGAGTAGCTCCTACGAGCAGTACTTC
J: TRBJ2-3; D: TRBD1; V: TRBV5-5; size: -; CDR3: CASSLGQGADMDTQYF; DNA: TGTGCCAGCAGCTTGGGCCAGGGGGCGGATATGGATACGCAGTATTTT
J: TRBJ1-5; D: TRBD1; V: TRBV25-1; size: few; CDR3: CASGGTGSQPQHF; DNA: TGTGCCAGCGGGGGGACAGGGTCTCAGCCCCAGCATTTT
J: TRBJ2-7; D: -; V: TRBV7-9; size: -; CDR3: CASSPPLTPYEQYF; DNA: TGTGCCAGCAGCCCCCCGCTGACACCCTACGAGCAGTACTTC
J: TRBJ1-4; D: -; V: TRBV6-5; size: -; CDR3: CASSWATNEKLFF; DNA: TGTGCCAGCAGTTGGGCAACTAATGAAAAACTGTTTTTT
J: TRBJ2-3; D: -; V: TRBV5-4; size: -; CDR3: CASSPGSVSTDTQYF; DNA: TGTGCCAGCAGCCCGGGGAGTGTTAGCACAGATACGCAGTATTTT
J: TRBJ2-1; D: -; V: TRBV6-1; size: -; CDR3: CASSEEGSNEQFF; DNA: TGTGCCAGCAGTGAAGAGGGTAGCAATGAGCAGTTCTTC
J: TRBJ2-7; D: TRBD2; V: TRBV28; size: -; CDR3: CASSFRRGARDYEQYF; DNA: TGTGCCAGCAGTTTCAGGCGGGGGGCCAGGGACTACGAGCAGTACTTC
J: TRBJ2-2; D: -; V: TRBV10-2; size: -; CDR3: CASHGGRAERGSTGELFF; DNA: TGCGCCAGCCACGGAGGGAGGGCGGAGAGGGGGAGCACCGGGGAGCTGTTTTTT
J: TRBJ2-3; D: TRBD2; V: TRBV14; size: -; CDR3: CASSQTLASGYTDTQYF; DNA: TGTGCCAGCAGCCAGACCCTGGCTAGCGGGTACACAGATACGCAGTATTTT
J: TRBJ1-1; D: TRBD1; V: TRBV13; size: -; CDR3: CASSRGQSNTEAFF; DNA: TGTGCCAGCAGCCGGGGACAGTCGAACACTGAAGCTTTCTTT
J: TRBJ2-5; D: -; V: TRBV6-6; size: -; CDR3: CASPRGPSTPPETQYF; DNA: TGTGCCAGCCCCCGAGGGCCTTCAACCCCTCCGGAGACCCAGTACTTC
J: TRBJ1-2; D: -; V: TRBV7-9; size: -; CDR3: CASSLATGLYGYTF; DNA: TGTGCCAGCAGCTTAGCTACAGGCCTCTATGGCTACACCTTC
J: TRBJ2-2; D: -; V: TRBV27; size: -; CDR3: CASSLGRELFF; DNA: TGTGCCAGCAGTTTGGGGCGGGAGCTGTTTTTT
J: TRBJ1-4; D: -; V: TRBV4-3; size: -; CDR3: CASGPGRAGRANEKLFF; DNA: TGCGCCAGCGGTCCGGGCAGGGCAGGACGTGCTAATGAAAAACTGTTTTTT
J: TRBJ2-3; D: TRBD2; V: TRBV19; size: -; CDR3: CASKSVRETDTQYF; DNA: TGTGCCAGTAAGTCCGTGCGGGAGACAGATACGCAGTATTTT
J: TRBJ2-1; D: -; V: TRBV7-9; size: -; CDR3: CASSPGDSSTRRGEQFF; DNA: TGTGCCAGCAGCCCGGGTGACTCCTCCACGAGACGGGGTGAGCAGTTCTTC
J: TRBJ2-3; D: -; V: TRBV5-1; size: -; CDR3: CASSLMAGGTTDTQYF; DNA: TGCGCCAGCAGCTTGATGGCAGGGGGGACCACAGATACGCAGTATTTT
J: TRBJ2-5; D: TRBD2; V: TRBV18; size: once; CDR3: CASSPPSGSVGETQYF; DNA: TGTGCCAGCTCCCCACCCAGCGGGAGTGTCGGTGAGACCCAGTACTTC
J: TRBJ2-7; D: TRBD2; V: TRBV7-2; size: -; CDR3: CASSLVGLAGLLSYEQYF; DNA: TGTGCCAGCAGCTTAGTGGGACTAGCGGGTCTTCTTTCCTACGAGCAGTACTTC
J: TRBJ1-2; D: -; V: TRBV7-9; size: -; CDR3: CASSFTSTGPVLQSGGYTF; DNA: TGTGCCAGCAGCTTTACCTCAACAGGGCCGGTTTTGCAGAGTGGGGGCTACACCTTC
J: TRBJ2-5; D: TRBD1; V: TRBV5-5; size: -; CDR3: CASSFPQGVLQETQYF; DNA: TGTGCCAGCAGCTTCCCCCAGGGGGTACTACAAGAGACCCAGTACTTC
J: TRBJ2-3; D: TRBD1; V: TRBV6-5; size: -; CDR3: CASSYTGETDTQYF; DNA: TGTGCCAGCAGTTATACAGGGGAGACAGATACGCAGTATTTT
J: TRBJ2-1; D: TRBD2; V: TRBV29-1; size: -; CDR3: CSVEYSGIYNEQFF; DNA: TGCAGCGTTGAATATAGCGGGATTTACAATGAGCAGTTCTTC
J: TRBJ2-7; D: -; V: TRBV27; size: -; CDR3: CASSGAGSSYEQYF; DNA: TGTGCCAGCAGTGGGGCAGGGAGCTCCTACGAGCAGTACTTC
J: TRBJ2-7; D: TRBD1; V: TRBV10-2; size: -; CDR3: CASSATGSPYEQYF; DNA: TGCGCCAGCAGTGCGACAGGGTCACCGTACGAGCAGTACTTC
J: TRBJ2-7; D: -; V: TRBV27; size: few; CDR3: CASSYRDSYEQYF; DNA: TGTGCCAGCAGTTACAGGGACTCCTACGAGCAGTACTTC
J: TRBJ2-2; D: -; V: TRBV6-5; size: -; CDR3: CASSYSATPDTGELFF; DNA: TGTGCCAGCAGTTACTCGGCTACCCCTGACACCGGGGAGCTGTTTTTT
J: TRBJ2-7; D: -; V: TRBV5-1; size: -; CDR3: CASSLAPAQPEYEQYF; DNA: TGCGCCAGCAGCTTGGCTCCAGCACAGCCCGAATACGAGCAGTACTTC
J: TRBJ1-1; D: -; V: TRBV15; size: -; CDR3: CATSRGNTEAFF; DNA: TGTGCCACCAGCAGAGGGAACACTGAAGCTTTCTTT
J: TRBJ1-2; D: TRBD1; V: TRBV5-1; size: once; CDR3: CASSFETGADGYTF; DNA: TGCGCCAGCAGCTTCGAAACAGGGGCTGATGGCTACACCTTC
J: TRBJ2-7; D: -; V: TRBV4-2; size: once; CDR3: CASSQLPEGEQYF; DNA: TGTGCCAGCAGCCAGCTCCCTGAAGGAGAGCAGTACTTC
J: TRBJ2-5; D: -; V: TRBV5-8; size: -; CDR3: CASSLGQGEETQYF; DNA: TGTGCCAGCAGCTTGGGGCAGGGCGAAGAGACCCAGTACTTC
J: TRBJ2-5; D: TRBD2; V: TRBV11-2; size: few; CDR3: CASSLGASGSSPETQYF; DNA: TGTGCCAGCAGCTTAGGCGCTAGCGGGAGTTCCCCGGAGACCCAGTACTTC
J: TRBJ2-7; D: TRBD2; V: TRBV4-1; size: -; CDR3: CASSPWMSGGPSSYEQYF; DNA: TGCGCCAGCAGCCCCTGGATGTCGGGAGGGCCGAGCTCCTACGAGCAGTACTTC